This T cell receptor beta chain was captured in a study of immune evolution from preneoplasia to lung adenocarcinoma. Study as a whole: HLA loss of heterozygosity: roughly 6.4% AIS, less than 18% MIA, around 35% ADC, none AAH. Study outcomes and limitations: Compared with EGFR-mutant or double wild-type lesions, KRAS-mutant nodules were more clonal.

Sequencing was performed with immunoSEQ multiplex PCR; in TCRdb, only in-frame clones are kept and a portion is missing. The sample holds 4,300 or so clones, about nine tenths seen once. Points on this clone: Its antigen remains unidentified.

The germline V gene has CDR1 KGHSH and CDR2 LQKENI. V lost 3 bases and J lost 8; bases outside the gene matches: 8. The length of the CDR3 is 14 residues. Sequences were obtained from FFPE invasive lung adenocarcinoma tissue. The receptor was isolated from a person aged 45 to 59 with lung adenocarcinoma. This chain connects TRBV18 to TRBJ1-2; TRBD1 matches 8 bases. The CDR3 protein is CASSPTGEVKGYTF. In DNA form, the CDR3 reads TGTGCCAGCTCACCGACAGGGGAAGTTAAAGGCTACACCTTC. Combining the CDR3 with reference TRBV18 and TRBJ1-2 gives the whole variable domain NAGVMQNPRHLVRRRGQEARLRCSPMKGHSHVYWYRQLPEEGLKFMVYLQKENIIDESGMPKERFSAEFPKEGPSILRIQQVVRGDSAAYFCASSPTGEVKGYTFGSGTRLTVV.